The 10 T cell receptor beta chains reported below all come from one sample, sequenced in a study of blood T cell repertoires in COVID-19. The protocol was immunoSEQ multiplex PCR, while the TCRdb copy is restricted to in-frame clones and leaves out a portion. Of around 130,000 clones listed, around 80% are singletons. The sequenced material came from peripheral blood. The receptor source for this set is a human donor in a cohort sampled during active COVID-19.

The V call is TRBV3-1 (or the pseudogene TRBV3-2), the J call TRBJ2-4; TRBD1 matches at 7 bases. This CDR3 is built from 13 residues. V shed 4 bases, J shed 7 bases, and the junction held 4 bases outside the gene matches. CDR1 LGHDT and CDR2 YNNKEL come from the germline V gene (reference sequence). The CDR3 nucleotides read TGTGCCAGCAGCCGCAGGGGGAGCAACATTCAGTACTTC. Protein product: CASSRRGSNIQYF.

The chain combines TRBV10-1 with TRBJ1-6; D unclear. Deletions cut 3 bases from V and 5 bases from J, with 8 bases between. Per germline, CDR1 WNHNN and CDR2 SYGVQD (reference sequence). The length of the CDR3 is 14 residues. The CDR3 sequence: CASSDNGDNSPLHF. The CDR3 region has the DNA TGCGCCAGCAGTGATAACGGGGATAATTCACCCCTCCACTTT.

The chain carries TRBV5-1 and TRBJ1-1; D might be TRBD1 (5 bases). The CDR3 is 14 amino acids. V was shortened by 0 bases and J by 3 bases, with 9 bases between the two germline ends. Germline-derived CDR1 and CDR2 are SGHRS and YFSETQ. The CDR3 DNA reads as TGCGCCAGCAGCTTGGATGGGGGGGACACTGAAGCTTTCTTT. It yields the protein CASSLDGGDTEAFF.

This chain joins TRBV5-5 and TRBJ1-5, with 7 bases that match TRBD1. Trimming at V came to 0 bases and at J to 6 bases, leaving 6 bases not matched to a gene. Germline V CDR1 and CDR2: SGHKS, YYEKEE (reference sequence). The CDR3 is 15 residues long. Here the CDR3 DNA reads TGTGCCAGCAGCTTGGGACAGGGAACAACTCAGCCCCAGCATTTT. Amino acid sequence: CASSLGQGTTQPQHF.

This clone has only a few counts. The rearrangement joins TRBV28 to TRBJ1-1; 9 bases agree with TRBD1. CDR1 is MDHEN, CDR2 SYDVKM, per germline. CDR3 length: 17 residues. The trim removed 2 bases at V and 3 bases at J, leaving 10 bases unmatched. Written as DNA, the CDR3 is TGTGCCAGCAGTTTAATGGGGGACAGGGCATATTACACTGAAGCTTTCTTT. It codes for CASSLMGDRAYYTEAFF.

The chain links TRBV6-5 to TRBJ2-1; 8 bases are shared with TRBD1. This CDR3 has 15 amino acids. Germline V gives CDR1 MNHEY, CDR2 SVGAGI. The V and J ends lost 4 bases and 5 bases, in that order; junction bases with no gene match: 7. CDR3 nucleotide sequence: TGTGCCAGCAGTTTAGAACAGGGGGAAAACAATGAGCAGTTCTTC. This translates into CASSLEQGENNEQFF.

In its sample, this clone was seen once. The chain couples TRBV18 to TRBJ2-7, with 8 bases identical to TRBD1. This CDR3 has 15 residues. V trimming: 3 bases; J trimming: 4 bases; junction bases outside the gene matches: 8. Germline CDR1 is KGHSH and CDR2 is LQKENI. The CDR3 reads CASSPATGVSYEQYF. CDR3 nucleotide sequence: TGTGCCAGCTCACCCGCGACAGGGGTCAGTTACGAGCAGTACTTC.

The chain recombines TRBV30 with TRBJ2-3; 8 bases map to TRBD1. Per the germline V gene, CDR1 is GTSNPN and CDR2 is SVGIG (reference sequence). CDR3 size: 14 residues. Unmatched junction bases numbered 14, after V lost 5 bases and J lost 10 bases. The CDR3 spells CAWAGTGGPQAQYF. In DNA form, the CDR3 reads TGTGCCTGGGCCGGGACAGGAGGTCCTCAAGCGCAGTATTTT.

The genes are TRBV18 and TRBJ2-7; 9 bases map to TRBD1. V shed 2 bases, J shed 3 bases, and the junction held 5 bases outside the gene matches. This CDR3 contains 15 residues. The V gene's germline CDR1 is KGHSH and CDR2 LQKENI. The CDR3, as DNA: TGTGCCAGCTCACCAGGGGGACAGGGTGTCTACGAGCAGTACTTC. Its protein is CASSPGGQGVYEQYF.

Many counts were recorded for this clone. The chain combines TRBV11-2 with TRBJ2-7; 9 bases fit TRBD2. Germline V gene data show CDR1 as SGHAT and CDR2 as FQNNGV. The trim removed 6 bases at V and 4 bases at J, leaving 7 bases unmatched. This CDR3 region has 14 residues. DNA for the CDR3: TGTGCCAGCAGGGGAGCGGGGGGTTCATACGAGCAGTACTTC. Its protein product is CASRGAGGSYEQYF.